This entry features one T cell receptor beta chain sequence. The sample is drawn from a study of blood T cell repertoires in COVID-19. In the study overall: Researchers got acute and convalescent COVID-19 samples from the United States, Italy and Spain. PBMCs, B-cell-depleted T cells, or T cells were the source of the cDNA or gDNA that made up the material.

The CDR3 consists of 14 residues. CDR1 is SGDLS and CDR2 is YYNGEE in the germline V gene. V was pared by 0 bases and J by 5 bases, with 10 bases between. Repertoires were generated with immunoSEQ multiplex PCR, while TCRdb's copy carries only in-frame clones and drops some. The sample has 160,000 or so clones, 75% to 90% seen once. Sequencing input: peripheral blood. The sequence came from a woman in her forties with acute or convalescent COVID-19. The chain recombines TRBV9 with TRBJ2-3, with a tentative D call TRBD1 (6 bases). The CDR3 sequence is CASSVGTGQDTQYF. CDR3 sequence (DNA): TGTGCCAGCAGCGTAGGTACAGGGCAAGATACGCAGTATTTT.